Presented here are 9 T cell receptor beta chains from one specimen sequenced in a study of regulatory and conventional T cells in RAG deficiency. Libraries were prepared by immunoSEQ multiplex PCR; TCRdb keeps only in-frame clonotypes and omits some of them. The sample contains around 30,000 clones, 85% to 90% of which appear only once. These sequences were also reported in another study, on regulatory T cells. As that report states: Amplification used 52 TRBV primers and 13 TRBJ primers.

The source material was CD8+ T cells sorted from blood. These receptors originate from a human donor in good health.

This chain connects TRBV27 to TRBJ1-1, with D possibly being TRBD1 (6 bases). This CDR3 is built from 16 residues. Germline lookup yields CDR1 MNHEY and CDR2 SMNVEV (reference sequence). V lost 2 bases and J lost 1, with 14 bases in between. The CDR3 sequence: CASSLLSEGGNTEAFF. The CDR3 DNA reads TGTGCCAGCAGTTTACTCAGCGAAGGGGGGAACACTGAAGCTTTCTTT.

As for this clone: The germline gene is not matched at one end of the junction; a read error may be the cause. The CDR3 sequence is CASGEATGRGYGYTF. The CDR3 nucleotides read TGTGCCAGCGGTGAAGCAACAGGGAGGGGATATGGCTACACCTTC. This chain connects TRBV2 to TRBJ1-2; tentatively, D is TRBD1 (6 bases). The CDR3 is made up of 15 amino acids. Germline CDR1 reads SNHLY; CDR2 reads FYNNEI. The entire variable domain, with the rest obtained from reference TRBV2 and TRBJ1-2, is as follows: EPEVTQTPSHQVTQMGQEVILRCVPISNHLYFYWYRQILGQKVEFLVSFYNNEISEKSEIFDDQFSVERPDGSNFTLKIRSTKLEDSAMYFCASGEATGRGYGYTFGSGTRLTVV.

This clone appeared a single time. V gene TRBV4-1 combines with J gene TRBJ1-4; D is uncertain. Germline V gene sequence: CDR1 MGHRA, CDR2 YSYEKL. Trimming pared 0 bases from V and 3 bases from J, leaving 17 bases between. The CDR3 has 18 amino acids. The CDR3 DNA is TGCGCCAGCAGCCAAGATCAAACGCCGGTCGCGGCTAATGAAAAACTGTTTTTT. Translating gives CASSQDQTPVAANEKLFF.

The V and J genes are TRBV5-8 and TRBJ1-5, with TRBD1 matching 9 bases. The germline V gene has CDR1 SGHTS and CDR2 YDEGEE. Unmatched junction bases numbered 11, after V lost 4 bases and J lost 6 bases. The length of the CDR3 is 16 residues. DNA of the CDR3: TGTGCCAGCAGCCACCACCCGGGACAGGGTCGTCAGCCCCAGCATTTT. Amino acids: CASSHHPGQGRQPQHF.

The chain joins TRBV10-3 to TRBJ2-3; tentatively, D is TRBD2 (5 bases). Per the germline V gene, CDR1 is ENHRY and CDR2 is SYGVKD. The V end was cut by 4 bases, the J end by 6 bases, with 17 bases between. CDR3 size: 15 residues. CDR3 residues: CAISGSGHLGDTQYF. In DNA, the CDR3 is TGTGCCATCAGTGGGAGCGGTCACCTTGGGGATACGCAGTATTTT.

The chain joins TRBV6-5 to TRBJ1-1; 7 bases line up with TRBD1. Germline assignment: CDR1 MNHEY and CDR2 SVGAGI. This CDR3 is built from 11 residues. Trimming removed 5 bases from V and 8 bases from J; junction bases left unmatched: 2. In DNA, the CDR3 is TGTGCCAGCAGTCGGGACAGAGAAGCTTTCTTT. Translation gives CASSRDREAFF.

The V and J genes are TRBV29-1 and TRBJ1-2; D call uncertain. Trimming removed 0 bases at V and 5 bases at J, with 10 bases between. This CDR3 has 13 residues. Looked up from germline, CDR1 is SQVTM and CDR2 is ANQGSEA. The CDR3 sequence is CSVEDERAYGYTF. The DNA of the CDR3 is TGCAGCGTTGAAGATGAGAGGGCTTATGGCTACACCTTC.

V gene TRBV5-5 combines with J gene TRBJ1-1; D perhaps matches TRBD1 (6 bases). Germline V gives CDR1 SGHKS, CDR2 YYEKEE (reference sequence). Trimming removed 5 bases at V and 5 bases at J, with 10 bases between. This CDR3 has 12 amino acids. The CDR3 DNA reads TGTGCCAGCAGGGGAGGGGGGACTGAAGCTTTCTTT. Residues: CASRGGGTEAFF.

The gene calls are TRBV14 and TRBJ2-7, with 9 bases lining up with TRBD1. V was pared by 0 bases and J by 2 bases, with 14 bases of the junction left unmatched. Germline V gene data show CDR1 as SGHDN and CDR2 as FVKESK. The CDR3 has 19 residues. The CDR3, as DNA: TGTGCCAGCAGCCAAGATCCTTATAAACAGGGGGCTATCGCCTACGAGCAGTACTTC. This translates into CASSQDPYKQGAIAYEQYF.